Listed here are 21 T cell receptor beta chains from one sample, sequenced in a study of early T cells in non-severe SARS-CoV-2 infection. TCRdb reprocessed the 5' RACE reads with MiXCR, giving one entry per CDR3 protein. The repertoire holds roughly 90,000 distinct CDR3 sequences, around 13% seen once, with under 6.5% in the top ten. Specimen: whole blood. These receptors came from an adult who was a healthcare worker with PCR-confirmed SARS-CoV-2 infection or an uninfected control (not recorded which).

The CDR3 region is CASSLQQGVEQYF. CDR3 nucleotides: TGTGCCAGCAGTTTACAACAGGGCGTCGAGCAGTACTTC. The chain recombines TRBV12-3 or TRBV12-4 with TRBJ2-7, with TRBD1 as a possible D gene (6 bases). V lost 2 bases and J lost 6, with 11 bases in between. The CDR3 has 13 amino acids.

In its sample, this clonotype was seen many times. The chain carries TRBV7-6 and TRBJ2-1; 7 positions match TRBD2. CDR3 length: 13 amino acids. The V gene's germline CDR1 is SGHVS and CDR2 FNYEAQ. J was trimmed by 6 bases and V by 7 bases; bases with no gene match: 6. In nucleotides, the CDR3 is TGTGCCAGCACCGGGGGGAGTTCCAATGAGCAGTTCTTC. This encodes CASTGGSSNEQFF.

This clonotype was counted between two and nine times. This chain connects TRBV18 to TRBJ2-7; 7 bases are a match to TRBD2. The CDR3 extends over 15 amino acids. The V gene end was trimmed by 2 bases and the J gene end by 5 bases; junction bases not matched to a gene: 9. Germline loops: CDR1 KGHSH, CDR2 LQKENI. This chain's CDR3 is CASSPSVAGVDEQYF. Here the CDR3 DNA reads TGTGCCAGCTCACCATCCGTTGCGGGGGTGGACGAGCAGTACTTC.

This clonotype was seen more than once but under ten times. The J gene is TRBJ2-1, the V gene TRBV15; D is undetermined. Germline V gene data show CDR1 as LNHNV and CDR2 as YYDKDF (reference sequence). This CDR3 is built from 16 residues. V lost 3 bases and J lost 0, with 12 bases in between. In DNA form, the CDR3 reads TGTGCCACCAGCAGCCGGGTGCTTAGCTCCTACAATGAGCAGTTCTTC. It specifies CATSSRVLSSYNEQFF.

This clonotype was counted a few times. This sequence joins TRBV12-3 or TRBV12-4 and TRBJ1-2; a weak D match, TRBD1 (5 bases). This CDR3 has 15 amino acids. V lost 1 base, J lost 4 bases, and 13 bases lay in between. This chain's CDR3 is CASSLVPQGSYGYTF. In nucleotides, the CDR3 is TGTGCCAGCAGTTTAGTACCCCAGGGCAGCTATGGCTACACCTTC.

V gene TRBV7-2 combines with J gene TRBJ1-2; D is uncertain. The V end was cut by 6 bases, the J end by 8 bases, with 13 bases between. The length of the CDR3 is 12 residues. Germline CDR1 SGHTA, CDR2 FQGNSA. CDR3 sequence: CASRRQVVGYTF. The CDR3 nucleotides are TGTGCCAGCAGACGCCAGGTCGTCGGCTACACCTTC.

V is TRBV12-3 or TRBV12-4 and J is TRBJ1-1; D remains unclear. The CDR3 runs 12 residues. V lost 6 bases to trimming and J lost 7 bases, with 12 bases between them. This CDR3 is CASSRTLNEAFF. The CDR3 coding sequence is TGTGCCAGCAGCAGAACATTGAATGAAGCTTTCTTT.

The chain combines TRBV6-5 with TRBJ1-6; D is unresolved. The CDR3 length is 15 residues. V lost 1 base and J 8 bases, leaving 12 bases between the germline ends. CDR1 and CDR2 from the germline V gene are MNHEY and SVGAGI. CDR3 coding DNA: TGTGCCAGCAGTTACTGGGCGACTGGGCATTCACCCCTCCACTTT. Translation gives CASSYWATGHSPLHF.

This clonotype occurred a few times. V is TRBV7-9 and J is TRBJ2-1; D perhaps matches TRBD1 (6 bases). The CDR3 is 18 residues long. CDR1 and CDR2 (germline): SEHNR, FQNEAQ (reference sequence). Trimming stripped 2 bases from V and 5 bases from J, with 22 bases between. The CDR3 sequence is CASSLLYREWSGHNEQFF. As DNA, the CDR3 is TGTGCCAGCAGCTTATTGTACAGGGAATGGTCGGGACACAATGAGCAGTTCTTC.

This clonotype was seen at least ten times. J is TRBJ2-1 and V is TRBV29-1; TRBD2 aligns across 9 bases. The trim removed 5 bases at V and 6 bases at J, leaving 8 bases unmatched. Germline CDR1 SQVTM, CDR2 ANQGSEA. CDR3 length equals 14 residues. The CDR3 nucleotides read TGCAGCGTTAGGGGCCCTAGCGGGGCCAATGAGCAGTTCTTC. Translation: CSVRGPSGANEQFF.

The rearrangement joins TRBV20-1 to TRBJ2-3, with TRBD2 matching 8 bases. J gave up 6 bases and V 3 bases, and 2 bases lay outside the gene matches. The CDR3 sequence is 12 residues long. Per germline, CDR1 DFQATT and CDR2 SNEGSKA (reference sequence). This chain's CDR3 is CSASGGADTQYF. The CDR3 DNA reads as TGCAGTGCTAGCGGGGGGGCGGATACGCAGTATTTT.

The chain couples TRBV7-3 to TRBJ1-1; possibly TRBD1 for D (5 bases). Germline values: CDR1 SGHTA, CDR2 FQGTGA. With 2 bases removed from V and 4 bases from J, the gap between germline ends came to 8 bases. The CDR3 extends over 13 amino acids. The CDR3 sequence: CASSLQGGTEAFF. CDR3 nucleotide sequence: TGTGCCAGCAGCTTACAGGGAGGCACTGAAGCTTTCTTT.

V gene TRBV20-1 combines with J gene TRBJ2-5; tentatively, D is TRBD2 (6 bases). Trimming took off 2 bases at V and 2 bases at J, with 15 bases between the two ends. The germline CDR1 and CDR2 sequences are DFQATT and SNEGSKA (reference sequence). The CDR3 runs 15 residues. CDR3 in amino acids: CSARTPGLVQETQYF. CDR3 coding DNA: TGCAGTGCTAGAACCCCGGGACTCGTACAAGAGACCCAGTACTTC.

There are many counts of this clonotype. The rearrangement uses TRBV20-1 and TRBJ1-1; 9 bases fit TRBD1. Trimming at V came to 0 bases and at J to 5 bases, leaving 4 bases not matched to a gene. This CDR3 has 14 amino acids. Germline lookup yields CDR1 DFQATT and CDR2 SNEGSKA (reference sequence). CDR3 residues: CSARDLTGGTEAFF. The CDR3 DNA reads as TGCAGTGCTAGAGATCTGACAGGGGGGACTGAAGCTTTCTTT.

The J gene is TRBJ2-7, the V gene TRBV28, with D possibly being TRBD2 (6 bases). Germline V gives CDR1 MDHEN, CDR2 SYDVKM. The CDR3 extends over 14 amino acids. V lost 5 bases to trimming and J lost 2 bases, with 13 bases between them. CDR3 in DNA: TGTGCCAGCAGTAGAGGAGGGACCACCTACGAGCAGTACTTC. Translation: CASSRGGTTYEQYF.

This clonotype appeared many times. V usage is TRBV10-3 and J usage is TRBJ2-7; possibly TRBD1 for D (6 bases). CDR1 and CDR2 (germline): ENHRY, SYGVKD. The ends were cut back, 6 bases at V and 3 bases at J, with 9 bases in the middle. CDR3 size: 12 residues. The CDR3 nucleotides are TGTGCCATCAGCCCAGGGGTCTACGAGCAGTACTTC. Protein sequence: CAISPGVYEQYF.

This chain connects TRBV7-2 to TRBJ2-1, with TRBD2 as a possible D gene (6 bases). The CDR3 spans 16 residues. Germline V lookup: CDR1 SGHTA, CDR2 FQGNSA. V lost 0 bases, J lost 0 bases, and 9 bases lay in between. The CDR3: CASSLASGFSYNEQFF. DNA for the CDR3: TGTGCCAGCAGCTTAGCCAGCGGGTTCTCCTACAATGAGCAGTTCTTC.

The chain has TRBV7-9 and TRBJ2-7; the match to TRBD1 covers 7 bases. Germline values: CDR1 SEHNR, CDR2 FQNEAQ (reference sequence). The V and J ends lost 3 bases and 5 bases, in that order; junction bases with no gene match: 4. This CDR3 is 13 amino acids long. For the CDR3, the DNA is TGTGCCAGCAGCTTCTTAGGGGGCAACGAGCAGTACTTC. Translated, it gives CASSFLGGNEQYF. Looking up the rest from reference TRBV7-9 and TRBJ2-7 gives the full variable domain: DTGVSQNPRHKITKRGQNVTFRCDPISEHNRLYWYRQTLGQGPEFLTYFQNEAQLEKSRLLSDRFSAERPKGSFSTLEIQRTEQGDSAMYLCASSFLGGNEQYFGPGTRLTVT.

The J gene is TRBJ2-5, the V gene TRBV6-5; D gene unclear. V lost 1 base, J lost 5 bases, and 2 bases lay in between. In germline, CDR1 is MNHEY, CDR2 SVGAGI. The CDR3 loop spans 11 amino acids. The CDR3, as DNA: TGTGCCAGCAGTTACTTGGAGACCCAGTACTTC. It yields the protein CASSYLETQYF.

The V call is TRBV25-1, the J call TRBJ1-4; maybe TRBD1 (6 bases). Per the germline V gene, CDR1 is MGHDK and CDR2 is SYGVNS. This CDR3 region has 17 residues. V lost 5 bases and J 4 bases, leaving 20 bases between the germline ends. The CDR3 region is CASSQTQGMGFNEKLFF. The DNA of the CDR3 is TGTGCCAGCAGTCAGACCCAGGGGATGGGGTTTAATGAAAAACTGTTTTTT.

The rearrangement links TRBV2 to TRBJ2-2, with 15 bases aligning to TRBD2. Unmatched junction bases numbered 10, after V lost 7 bases and J lost 4 bases. This CDR3 region has 18 residues. CDR1 SNHLY and CDR2 FYNNEI come from the germline V gene. In DNA, the CDR3 is TGTGCCAGCACCGGACTAGCGGGGGGGCTGGGGAGCACCGGGGAGCTGTTTTTT. Translated: CASTGLAGGLGSTGELFF. Together with reference TRBV2 and TRBJ2-2, the CDR3 gives the full variable domain: EPEVTQTPSHQVTQMGQEVILRCVPISNHLYFYWYRQILGQKVEFLVSFYNNEISEKSEIFDDQFSVERPDGSNFTLKIRSTKLEDSAMYFCASTGLAGGLGSTGELFFGEGSRLTVL.